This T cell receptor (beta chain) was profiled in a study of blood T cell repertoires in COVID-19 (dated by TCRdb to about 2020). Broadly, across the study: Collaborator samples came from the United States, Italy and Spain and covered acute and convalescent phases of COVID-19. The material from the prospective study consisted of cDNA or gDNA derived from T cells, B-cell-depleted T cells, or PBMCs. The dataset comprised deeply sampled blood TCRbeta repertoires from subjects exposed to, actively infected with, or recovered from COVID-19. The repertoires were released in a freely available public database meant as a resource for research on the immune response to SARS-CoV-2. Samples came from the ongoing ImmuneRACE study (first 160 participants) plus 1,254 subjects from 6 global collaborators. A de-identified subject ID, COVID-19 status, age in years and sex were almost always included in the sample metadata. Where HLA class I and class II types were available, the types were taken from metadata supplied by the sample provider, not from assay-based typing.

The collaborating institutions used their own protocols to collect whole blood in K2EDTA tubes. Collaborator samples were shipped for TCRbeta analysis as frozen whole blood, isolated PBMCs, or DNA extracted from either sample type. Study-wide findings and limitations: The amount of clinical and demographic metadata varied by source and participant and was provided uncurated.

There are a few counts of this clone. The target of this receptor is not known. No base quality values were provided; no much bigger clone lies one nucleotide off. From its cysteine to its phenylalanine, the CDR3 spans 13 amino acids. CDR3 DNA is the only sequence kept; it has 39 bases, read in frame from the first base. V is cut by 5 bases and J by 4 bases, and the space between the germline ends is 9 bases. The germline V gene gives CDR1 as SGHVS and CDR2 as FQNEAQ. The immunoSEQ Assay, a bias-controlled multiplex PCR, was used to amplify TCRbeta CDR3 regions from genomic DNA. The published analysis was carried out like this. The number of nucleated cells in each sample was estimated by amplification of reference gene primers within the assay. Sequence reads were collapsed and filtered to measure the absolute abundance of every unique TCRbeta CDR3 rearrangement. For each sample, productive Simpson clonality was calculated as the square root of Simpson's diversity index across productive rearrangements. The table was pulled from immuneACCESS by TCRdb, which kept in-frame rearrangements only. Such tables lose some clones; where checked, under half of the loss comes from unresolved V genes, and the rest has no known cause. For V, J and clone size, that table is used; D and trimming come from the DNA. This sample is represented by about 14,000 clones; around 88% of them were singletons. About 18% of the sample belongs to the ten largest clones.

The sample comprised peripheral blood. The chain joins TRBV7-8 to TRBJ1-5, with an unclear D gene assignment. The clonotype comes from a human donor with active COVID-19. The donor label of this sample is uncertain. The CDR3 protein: CASSQRKNQPQHF. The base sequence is TGTGCCAGCAGCCAGAGAAAAAATCAGCCCCAGCATTTT.